These T cell receptor beta chains were read from a single sample in a study of blood T cell repertoires in COVID-19. Sequenced by immunoSEQ multiplex PCR; TCRdb stores in-frame clones only, minus some. Among roughly 300,000 clones listed, about 88% were seen once. Sequences were obtained from peripheral blood. Receptor source: a human donor with COVID-19, enrolled during active disease. The donor label of this sample is uncertain. Both conserved end residues are part of each CDR3. Each record gives: J gene, V gene, CDR3 protein.

TRBJ1-2	TRBV13	CASSFQVRPGGGYTF
TRBJ2-1	TRBV9	CASSDPSGRAYNEQFF
TRBJ1-4	TRBV7-6	CASSLDRVVNEKLFF
TRBJ1-1	TRBV3-1/TRBV3-2	CASSHLQGQAVNTEAFF
TRBJ2-1	TRBV27	CASRPTLGTSGIHQFF
TRBJ2-2	TRBV5-1	CASSLVPETGAGELFF
TRBJ2-3	TRBV28	CASSRGDGDTDTQYF
TRBJ1-2	TRBV3-1/TRBV3-2	CASSPSRTARGSNYGYTF
TRBJ1-1	TRBV2	CASSRRGLRNTEAFF
TRBJ1-2	TRBV19	CATKSGETNYGYTF
TRBJ2-5	TRBV14	CASSPSRQGQETQYF
TRBJ2-1	TRBV7-3	CASSFEAGGDNEQFF
TRBJ2-2	TRBV3-1/TRBV3-2	CASSRFSGTSGRDPGELFF
TRBJ1-1	TRBV28	CASSLGQGAGDTEAFF
TRBJ1-2	TRBV19	CATTQTKGARNGYTF
TRBJ2-5	TRBV5-1	CASSLRAGREETQYF
TRBJ1-1	TRBV7-2	CASSLGSGATEAFF
TRBJ2-1	TRBV15	CATSRDGLGLAAYNEQFF